This T cell receptor (beta chain) was captured by sequencing in a study of identifying expanded T cells in peripheral blood (dated by TCRdb to between 2018 and 2021). Regarding the research as a whole: Separate aliquots of the same genomic DNA pool were sequenced to produce technical replicates, and four replicates were compared in pairs. What the study reported, not specific to this receptor: In all healthy donors, the variance in clone template counts between samples taken 2 to 3 weeks apart rose significantly as total template count increased. The binomial model flagged about 1.3 differentially abundant clones between technical replicates, compared with about 16 over two weeks and 19 over around four weeks. The beta-binomial model significantly reduced the number of clones called differentially abundant and the false-positive rate across all healthy-donor time intervals. The authors expected that biological variance in healthy repertoires might rise further over much longer intervals, such as months to years.

With regard to this clone: Its antigen is not yet known. No base qualities exist here, and no much larger clone lies one base off it.

As encoded in the germline V gene, CDR1 is SGDLS while CDR2 is YYNGEE. From cysteine to phenylalanine, the CDR3 is 15 amino acids long. The kept DNA is CDR3 alone, 45 bases in frame from the first base. Trimmed from V: 0 bases; trimmed from J: 6 bases; junction bases lacking a gene match: 6. During the collection period, no immune events, such as infections, were documented for the healthy donors. Healthy-donor blood repertoires served as a training cohort to calibrate time-dependent variance in a beta-binomial model of T-cell clone differential abundance. The training cohort comprised 10 healthy donors, 3 female and 7 male. Donor ages ranged from roughly 25 to 65 years, with an average of roughly 47 years. Whole blood from each healthy donor was obtained from a commercial supplier and was collected at three time points roughly 13 days apart. For immunosequencing, genomic DNA was extracted from whole blood that had not been sorted.

TCRbeta CDR3 regions were profiled with the immunoSEQ Assay using bias-controlled multiplex PCR amplification of genomic DNA. As for the original processing: To quantify the absolute abundance of each unique TCRbeta CDR3 region, the sequences were collapsed and filtered. Two models were used to test differential abundance: a binomial model (Fisher-equivalent) and a beta-binomial model that adds time-dependent variance fitted from healthy donors. Clones with fewer than 5 combined templates were removed, and a clone was called differentially abundant if the clone's Benjamini-Hochberg FDR was below 0.01. Beta-binomial variance was modeled as a function of total template count across the two samples using the form v = (b*log(k)+a)^2. The immuneACCESS repertoire file appears here via TCRdb, limited to in-frame rearrangements. These files lack a portion of the clones; in checked studies, under half of the deficit traces to unresolved V genes, and the cause of the others is not known. Clonal size and the V and J genes are those of that table, whereas D and trimming came from the DNA. Counted in this sample were 80,000 or so clones; approximately 85% of them appeared once. The top ten clonotypes cover roughly 18% of the sample.

This chain joins TRBV9 to TRBJ2-7; the central 10 bases match TRBD2. Sequences were obtained from blood. The origin of this receptor is a person aged 18-70 years in good health. The CDR3 protein: CASSVELAGFGEQYF. The DNA sequence is TGTGCCAGCAGCGTAGAACTAGCGGGATTTGGCGAGCAGTACTTC.